This record looks at one T cell receptor beta chain sequence and its context. Its antigen is currently unknown. The record originates from a study of response to subunit inactivated influenza vaccine. Overall study findings and caveats: New T cells are recruited in small numbers by each seasonal influenza vaccination, according to the authors' suggestion.

The CDR3 contains 15 residues. Trimming left V 3 bases short and J 4 bases short, with 13 bases between. Germline loops: CDR1 MNHEY, CDR2 SMNVEV (reference sequence). TCRdb fed the RT-PCR reads into MiXCR, producing one record per CDR3 protein. The sample consists of 500,000 or so distinct CDR3 sequences, around 9.9% of them appearing once. This sample comprised PBMCs from blood, obtained around seven weeks after vaccination. The V and J genes are TRBV27 and TRBJ1-5, with D perhaps TRBD1 (5 bases). This sequence originates from a man aged 50-59 years who received an inactivated influenza vaccine. The CDR3 bases are TGTGCCAGCAGTTTGGAGGGACGGAGAAATCAGCCCCAGCATTTT. It is translated as CASSLEGRRNQPQHF.